Following are 21 T cell receptor beta chains from one sample sequenced in a study of blood T cell repertoires in COVID-19. Repertoires were generated with immunoSEQ multiplex PCR, while TCRdb's copy carries only in-frame clones and drops some. This table holds fewer than 400,000 clones, approximately 85% found once. Sequenced sample: PBMCs or T cells enriched from blood (not recorded which). All receptors derive from a man between 25 and 39 years old who had recovered from COVID-19.

This chain uses TRBV14 with TRBJ1-6; 9 bases are shared with TRBD1. Per the germline V gene, CDR1 is SGHDN and CDR2 is FVKESK. The CDR3 extends over 15 amino acids. J lost 7 bases, V lost 3 bases, and 4 bases had no gene match. CDR3 DNA: TGTGCCAGCAGCCATACGACAGGGGGGAATTCACCCCTCCACTTT. Protein sequence: CASSHTTGGNSPLHF.

This chain joins TRBV6-5 and TRBJ2-7; 8 nucleotides line up with TRBD1. CDR3 length: 13 residues. The germline CDR1 and CDR2 sequences are MNHEY and SVGAGI. The J segment lost 7 bases and the V segment lost 8 bases, leaving 10 bases of the junction unmatched. CDR3 residues: CASWGGQGGEQYF. The CDR3 DNA follows: TGTGCCAGCTGGGGCGGACAGGGCGGAGAGCAGTACTTC.

V gene TRBV27 combines with J gene TRBJ1-5; possibly TRBD1 for D (5 bases). This CDR3 region has 17 residues. CDR1 is MNHEY, CDR2 SMNVEV, per germline (reference sequence). The V gene lost 4 bases and the J gene lost 5 bases, with 21 bases spanning the gap. The CDR3 DNA sequence: TGTGCCAGCAGTTCCGCCGGGGGAGTTACCTTGCATCAGCCCCAGCATTTT. It translates to CASSSAGGVTLHQPQHF.

The rearrangement joins TRBV5-1 to TRBJ2-2; weak D call: TRBD1 (5 bases). The ends were cut back, 1 base at V and 1 base at J, with 8 bases in the middle. The CDR3 length is 15 residues. Germline V lookup: CDR1 SGHRS, CDR2 YFSETQ. The CDR3 DNA is TGCGCCAGCAGCTTGTGGCAGGGGAACACCGGGGAGCTGTTTTTT. Its protein product is CASSLWQGNTGELFF.

This chain uses TRBV10-3 with TRBJ1-1; tentative D call: TRBD1 (6 bases). The CDR3 extends over 13 amino acids. The V and J ends lost 10 bases and 11 bases respectively, with 23 bases between them. Germline V gene data show CDR1 as ENHRY and CDR2 as SYGVKD. In nucleotides, the CDR3 is TGTGCCACCCTCTTAACGACAGGAGGTAAGGCTTTCTTT. As protein: CATLLTTGGKAFF.

V usage is TRBV2 and J usage is TRBJ2-3, with 12 bases identical to TRBD2. Germline V gene sequence: CDR1 SNHLY, CDR2 FYNNEI. The CDR3 sequence is 15 residues long. J gave up 9 bases and V 5 bases, and 9 bases lay outside the gene matches. CDR3 nucleotide sequence: TGTGCCAGCAGTTCACTAGCGGGGGGACCCTTAACGCAGTATTTT. It codes for CASSSLAGGPLTQYF.

The chain employs TRBV10-3 and TRBJ2-3; TRBD2 might be the D (6 bases). Between the trimmed V and J ends, which lost 11 bases and 3 bases, there was a span of 21 bases. Germline CDR1 is ENHRY and CDR2 is SYGVKD. The CDR3 consists of 15 residues. CDR3 nucleotide sequence: TGTGCCGCCTCCCCCTCCGGGAGAGGAACAGATACGCAGTATTTT. It is translated as CAASPSGRGTDTQYF.

The rearrangement links TRBV30 to TRBJ1-1, with 7 bases aligning to TRBD1. The length of the CDR3 is 18 residues. Per germline, CDR1 GTSNPN and CDR2 SVGIG (reference sequence). J lost 3 bases, V lost 1 base, and 17 bases had no gene match. CDR3 sequence (DNA): TGTGCCTGGAGTGCACGCCAGGGGGTCCGGGACAGACACACTGAAGCTTTCTTT. Its protein product is CAWSARQGVRDRHTEAFF.

This rearrangement joins TRBV11-2 to TRBJ2-1; possibly TRBD2 for D (5 bases). V was shortened by 5 bases and J by 7 bases, with 12 bases between the two germline ends. The germline V gene has CDR1 SGHAT and CDR2 FQNNGV. The CDR3 contains 13 residues. In DNA form, the CDR3 reads TGTGCCAGCAGCCTAGGACTGGCTAATGAGCAGTTCTTC. Residues: CASSLGLANEQFF.

The J gene is TRBJ2-2, the V gene TRBV4-3; TRBD2 is a possible D gene (5 bases). V dropped 4 bases and J dropped 7 bases, with 16 bases sitting between them. Germline CDR1 and CDR2: LGHNA and YSLEER. This CDR3 comprises 15 residues. CDR3: CASSPAGGSSGELFF. DNA of the CDR3: TGCGCCAGCAGCCCGGCGGGTGGGAGTAGCGGGGAGCTGTTTTTT.

The V gene is TRBV5-1, the J gene TRBJ1-4, with a tentative D call TRBD1 (5 bases). The CDR3 has 12 residues. The germline CDR1 and CDR2 sequences are SGHRS and YFSETQ. The ends were cut back, 0 bases at V and 13 bases at J, with 10 bases in the middle. CDR3 coding DNA: TGCGCCAGCAGCTTGGAGCCAGGGTTACTGTTTTTT. Its protein product is CASSLEPGLLFF.

This rearrangement joins TRBV5-1 to TRBJ1-2, with D hard to call. There are 13 residues in the CDR3. Germline assignment: CDR1 SGHRS and CDR2 YFSETQ. With 4 bases removed from V and 3 bases from J, the gap between germline ends came to 10 bases. The CDR3 nucleotides are TGCGCCAGCAGCGACCCAGGTTACTATGGCTACACCTTC. Encoded protein: CASSDPGYYGYTF.

The chain is built from TRBV27 and TRBJ1-1; TRBD1 agrees at 11 bases. The CDR3 is made up of 17 amino acids. Germline assignment: CDR1 MNHEY and CDR2 SMNVEV (reference sequence). The junction had 14 bases not matched to a gene; V was cut back by 6 bases and J by 5 bases. This CDR3 reads CASSFTGTGGKLTEAFF. In DNA form, the CDR3 reads TGTGCCAGCAGCTTCACTGGGACAGGGGGTAAATTAACTGAAGCTTTCTTT.

This clone was seen a handful of times. The V call is TRBV19, the J call TRBJ1-2, with TRBD1 matching 9 bases. This CDR3 has 14 amino acids. J gave up 6 bases and V 9 bases, and 11 bases lay outside the gene matches. The germline CDR1 and CDR2 sequences are LNHDA and SQIVND (reference sequence). For the CDR3, the DNA is TGTGCCAGCCGCCCGCGGACAGGGGTGGATGGCTACACCTTC. This encodes CASRPRTGVDGYTF.

DNA of the CDR3: TGTGCCAGCAGCCAAGTTTCGGGGGGATCCTACGAGCAGTACTTC. Its protein product is CASSQVSGGSYEQYF. The rearrangement joins TRBV3-1 (or the pseudogene TRBV3-2) to TRBJ2-7, with 7 bases matching TRBD2. J was trimmed by 1 base and V by 1 base; bases with no gene match: 4. CDR1 is LGHDT, CDR2 YNNKEL, per germline (reference sequence). The CDR3 is 15 residues long.

The gene calls are TRBV6-5 and TRBJ1-5; D gene unclear. The ends were cut back, 7 bases at V and 0 bases at J, with 13 bases in the middle. CDR1 MNHEY and CDR2 SVGAGI come from the germline V gene. The CDR3 has 15 residues. This chain's CDR3 is CASTPNGYSNQPQHF. Written as DNA, the CDR3 is TGTGCCAGCACCCCTAACGGTTATAGCAATCAGCCCCAGCATTTT.

This clone was observed a handful of times. The genes are TRBV2 and TRBJ2-3, with TRBD2 matching 12 bases. V shed 7 bases and J 2 bases; nucleotides not matched to a gene: 7. The CDR3 is 16 amino acids. Germline V gene sequence: CDR1 SNHLY, CDR2 FYNNEI. The CDR3 sequence: CASTSSGGAITDTQYF. The CDR3 DNA is TGTGCCAGCACCTCTAGCGGGGGGGCTATCACAGATACGCAGTATTTT.

V is TRBV5-6 and J is TRBJ1-1; a weak D match, TRBD1 (5 bases). The CDR3 is 18 amino acids. CDR1 is SGHDT, CDR2 YYEEEE, per germline. Trimming shortened V by 4 bases and J by 1 base, and 23 bases separated the two germline ends. The CDR3 here is CASSPPSSRRTPNTEAFF. CDR3 sequence (DNA): TGTGCCAGCAGCCCTCCCAGCTCTAGACGGACACCGAACACTGAAGCTTTCTTT.

This rearrangement joins TRBV3-1 (or the pseudogene TRBV3-2) to TRBJ1-1, with unresolved D. The V gene's germline CDR1 is LGHDT and CDR2 YNNKEL (reference sequence). V was shortened by 5 bases and J by 2 bases, with 12 bases between the two germline ends. This CDR3 region has 14 residues. Here the CDR3 DNA reads TGTGCCAGCAGCGACCCGGCGGTAAACACTGAAGCTTTCTTT. Translated: CASSDPAVNTEAFF.

V gene TRBV7-9 combines with J gene TRBJ2-2, with 7 positions matching TRBD2. Germline V lookup: CDR1 SEHNR, CDR2 FQNEAQ (reference sequence). CDR3 length equals 16 residues. V lost 2 bases and J lost 7; bases outside the gene matches: 10. CDR3 region: CASSLYVTSSGGELFF. DNA for the CDR3: TGTGCCAGCAGCTTATATGTGACTAGCAGTGGCGGGGAGCTGTTTTTT. The full variable domain, in which reference TRBV7-9 and TRBJ2-2 provide the parts outside the CDR3, is DTGVSQNPRHKITKRGQNVTFRCDPISEHNRLYWYRQTLGQGPEFLTYFQNEAQLEKSRLLSDRFSAERPKGSFSTLEIQRTEQGDSAMYLCASSLYVTSSGGELFFGEGSRLTVL.

CDR3 in amino acids: CASSLGGQSNEQFF. The DNA for the CDR3 is TGTGCCAGCAGCTTAGGGGGACAGTCTAATGAGCAGTTCTTC. The rearrangement uses TRBV7-2 and TRBJ2-1, with 7 bases lining up with TRBD1. This CDR3 has 14 amino acids. The junction had 4 bases not matched to a gene; V was cut back by 1 base and J by 7 bases. Germline CDR1 SGHTA, CDR2 FQGNSA.